This passage covers 9 T cell receptor beta chains from one sample sequenced in a study of blood T cell repertoires in COVID-19 (dated by TCRdb to the early 2020s). The library was prepared using the immunoSEQ multiplex PCR assay. TCRdb mirrors the immuneACCESS table, restricted to in-frame sequences. Some clones are absent from its copies; in checked studies, under half trace to an unresolved V gene, and the reason for the others is unknown. Across this sample there are about 220,000 clones, with around 82% seen only once. About 13% of the sample is held by the ten biggest clonotypes. Sequenced: peripheral blood. The receptor set was obtained from a human donor in a cohort sampled during active COVID-19.

This clone was counted between two and nine times. The genes are TRBV7-9 and TRBJ1-1; D is perhaps TRBD1 (6 bases). Between the trimmed V and J ends, which lost 1 base and 6 bases, there was a span of 12 bases. The CDR3 is made up of 14 amino acids. Germline CDR1 is SEHNR and CDR2 is FQNEAQ (reference sequence). DNA of the CDR3: TGTGCCAGCAGCTTAGACTTGGGGGCAGCTGAAGCTTTCTTT. Translated: CASSLDLGAAEAFF.

The rearrangement uses TRBV10-3 and TRBJ2-5; unclear D gene. V was cut by 0 bases and J by 5 bases, with 7 bases left in between. Germline V gene lookup returns CDR1 ENHRY and CDR2 SYGVKD. The CDR3 length is 13 residues. CDR3 protein: CAISESVEETQYF. The CDR3 nucleotides are TGTGCCATCAGTGAGTCTGTTGAGGAGACCCAGTACTTC.

This rearrangement joins TRBV19 to TRBJ2-1; 14 bases are shared with TRBD2. The trim removed 5 bases at V and 3 bases at J, leaving 6 bases unmatched. The CDR3 covers 17 residues. Germline values: CDR1 LNHDA, CDR2 SQIVND (reference sequence). The CDR3 sequence is CASSLRLAGGHYNEQFF. The DNA for the CDR3 is TGTGCCAGTAGTCTAAGACTAGCGGGAGGGCACTACAATGAGCAGTTCTTC.

The chain is built from TRBV11-2 and TRBJ2-7; 7 bases map to TRBD2. In germline, CDR1 is SGHAT, CDR2 FQNNGV. This CDR3 spans 14 amino acids. The junction had 7 bases not matched to a gene; V was cut back by 5 bases and J by 3 bases. CDR3 nucleotide sequence: TGTGCCAGCAGCCACGGGACGGGAGGCTACGAGCAGTACTTC. Its protein product is CASSHGTGGYEQYF.

This clone was seen more than once but under ten times. This rearrangement joins TRBV10-3 to TRBJ1-1; D is possibly TRBD1 (5 bases). Deletions cut 5 bases from V and 4 bases from J, with 14 bases between. CDR3 length: 14 amino acids. In germline, CDR1 is ENHRY, CDR2 SYGVKD. The DNA of the CDR3 is TGTGCCATCAGTAAACTTCAGGGTGCCACTGAAGCTTTCTTT. Encoded protein: CAISKLQGATEAFF.

V and J are TRBV7-6 and TRBJ2-1, with no clear D. The germline V gene encodes CDR1 SGHVS and CDR2 FNYEAQ. CDR3 size: 13 residues. Trimming took off 5 bases at V and 0 bases at J, with 5 bases between the two ends. The CDR3 loop is CASSLSSYNEQFF. The CDR3 bases are TGTGCCAGCAGCCTGAGCTCCTACAATGAGCAGTTCTTC.

The chain is built from TRBV20-1 and TRBJ2-5; weak D call: TRBD2 (6 bases). Per the germline V gene, CDR1 is DFQATT and CDR2 is SNEGSKA (reference sequence). The CDR3 spans 13 residues. The V and J ends lost 3 bases and 9 bases respectively, with 17 bases between them. The CDR3 coding sequence is TGCAGTGCTAGTGGGCGGGGCCTGGGGGCCCAGTACTTC. Amino acid sequence: CSASGRGLGAQYF.

The rearrangement joins TRBV4-1 to TRBJ1-2, with D possibly matching TRBD1 (5 bases). V was pared by 0 bases and J by 6 bases, with 14 bases between. CDR3 length: 15 residues. Germline values: CDR1 MGHRA, CDR2 YSYEKL. CDR3 nucleotide sequence: TGCGCCAGCAGCCAAGACGGCGGGAGGGGAAATGGCTACACCTTC. Its protein is CASSQDGGRGNGYTF.

This chain links TRBV10-3 with TRBJ1-5, with D perhaps matching TRBD1 (6 bases). V was cut by 6 bases and J by 5 bases, with 11 bases left in between. Per germline, CDR1 ENHRY and CDR2 SYGVKD. This CDR3 comprises 13 residues. Here the CDR3 DNA reads TGTGCCATCAGAGGGGGTCTGGATCAGCCCCAGCATTTT. It translates to CAIRGGLDQPQHF.